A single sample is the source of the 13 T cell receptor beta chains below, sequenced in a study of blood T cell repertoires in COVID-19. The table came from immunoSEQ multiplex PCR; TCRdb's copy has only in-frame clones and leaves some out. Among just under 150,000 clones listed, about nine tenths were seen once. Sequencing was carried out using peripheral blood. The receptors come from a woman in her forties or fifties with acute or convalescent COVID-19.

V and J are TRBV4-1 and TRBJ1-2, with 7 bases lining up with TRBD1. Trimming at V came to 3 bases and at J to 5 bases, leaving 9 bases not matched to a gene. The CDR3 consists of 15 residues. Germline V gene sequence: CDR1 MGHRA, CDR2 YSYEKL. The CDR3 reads CASSQRTGAGYGYTF. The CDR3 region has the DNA TGCGCCAGCAGCCAGCGAACAGGGGCGGGGTATGGCTACACCTTC.

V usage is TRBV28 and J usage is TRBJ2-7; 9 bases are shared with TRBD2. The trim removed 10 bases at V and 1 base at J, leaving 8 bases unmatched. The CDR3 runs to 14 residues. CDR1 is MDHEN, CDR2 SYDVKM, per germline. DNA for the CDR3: TGTGCCACCTTAGCGGGGGTGCTTTCCTACGAGCAGTACTTC. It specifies CATLAGVLSYEQYF.

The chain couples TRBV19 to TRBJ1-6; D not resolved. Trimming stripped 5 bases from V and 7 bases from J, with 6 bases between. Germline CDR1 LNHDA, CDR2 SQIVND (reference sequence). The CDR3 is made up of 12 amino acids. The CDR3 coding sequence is TGTGCCAGTAGTGTTGAGAATTCACCCCTCCACTTT. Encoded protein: CASSVENSPLHF.

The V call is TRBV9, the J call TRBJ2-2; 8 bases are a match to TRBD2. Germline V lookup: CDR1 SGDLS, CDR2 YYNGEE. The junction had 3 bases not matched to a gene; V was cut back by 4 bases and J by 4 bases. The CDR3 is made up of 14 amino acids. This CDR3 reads CASSPGLVTGELFF. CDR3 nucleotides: TGTGCCAGCAGCCCGGGACTAGTCACCGGGGAGCTGTTTTTT.

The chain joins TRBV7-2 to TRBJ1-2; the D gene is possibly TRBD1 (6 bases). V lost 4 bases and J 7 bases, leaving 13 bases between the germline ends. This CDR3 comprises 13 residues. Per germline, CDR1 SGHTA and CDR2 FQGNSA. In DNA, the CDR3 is TGTGCCAGCAGCTCCGGACAGCTTATTGGCTACACCTTC. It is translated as CASSSGQLIGYTF. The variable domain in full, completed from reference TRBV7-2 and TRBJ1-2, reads GAGVSQSPSNKVTEKGKDVELRCDPISGHTALYWYRQSLGQGLEFLIYFQGNSAPDKSGLPSDRFSAERTGGSVSTLTIQRTQQEDSAVYLCASSSGQLIGYTFGSGTRLTVV.

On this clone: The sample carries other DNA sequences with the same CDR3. The CDR3 sequence is CASSAGQGNQPQHF. DNA for the CDR3: TGTGCCAGCAGCGCAGGACAGGGCAATCAGCCCCAGCATTTT. This chain uses TRBV9 with TRBJ1-5; 7 bases agree with TRBD1. This CDR3 comprises 14 residues. Trimming cost V 3 bases and J 2 bases; bases outside gene matches: 2. Germline loops: CDR1 SGDLS, CDR2 YYNGEE.

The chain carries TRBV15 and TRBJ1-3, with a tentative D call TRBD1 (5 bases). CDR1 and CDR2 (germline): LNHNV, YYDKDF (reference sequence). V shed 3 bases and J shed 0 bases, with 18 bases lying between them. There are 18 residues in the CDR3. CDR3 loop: CATSSEVGGFDSGNTIYF. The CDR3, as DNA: TGTGCCACCAGCAGCGAGGTCGGGGGGTTCGACTCTGGAAACACCATATATTTT.

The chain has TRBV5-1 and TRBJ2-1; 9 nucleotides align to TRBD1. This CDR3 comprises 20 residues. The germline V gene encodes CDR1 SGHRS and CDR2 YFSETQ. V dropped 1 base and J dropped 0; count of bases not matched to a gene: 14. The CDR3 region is CASSLRSLDRGVPSYNEQFF. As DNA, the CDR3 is TGCGCCAGCAGCTTGAGGTCACTGGACAGGGGAGTTCCCTCCTACAATGAGCAGTTCTTC.

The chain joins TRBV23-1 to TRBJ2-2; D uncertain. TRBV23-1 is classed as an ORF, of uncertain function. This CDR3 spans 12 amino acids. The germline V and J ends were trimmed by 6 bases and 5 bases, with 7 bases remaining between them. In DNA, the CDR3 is TGCGCCAGCAGGGAGTTAACCGGGGAGCTGTTTTTT. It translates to CASRELTGELFF.

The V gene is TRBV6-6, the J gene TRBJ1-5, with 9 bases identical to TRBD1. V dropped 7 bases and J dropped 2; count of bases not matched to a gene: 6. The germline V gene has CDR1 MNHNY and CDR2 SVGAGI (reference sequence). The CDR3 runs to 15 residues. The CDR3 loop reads CASKIQGAGNQPQHF. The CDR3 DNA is TGTGCCAGCAAAATACAGGGGGCCGGCAATCAGCCCCAGCATTTT.

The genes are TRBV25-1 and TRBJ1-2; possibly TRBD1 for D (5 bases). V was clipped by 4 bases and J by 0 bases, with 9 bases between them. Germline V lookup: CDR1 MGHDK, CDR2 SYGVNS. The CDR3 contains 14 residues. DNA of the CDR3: TGTGCCAGCAGTGCGGCGGGGCCTAACTATGGCTACACCTTC. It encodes CASSAAGPNYGYTF.

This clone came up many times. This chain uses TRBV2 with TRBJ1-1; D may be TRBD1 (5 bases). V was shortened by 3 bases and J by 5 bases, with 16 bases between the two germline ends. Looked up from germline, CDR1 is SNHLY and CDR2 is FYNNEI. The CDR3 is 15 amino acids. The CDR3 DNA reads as TGTGCCAGCAGTGAGGAAAGGGCAGGGTCGACTGAAGCTTTCTTT. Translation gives CASSEERAGSTEAFF.

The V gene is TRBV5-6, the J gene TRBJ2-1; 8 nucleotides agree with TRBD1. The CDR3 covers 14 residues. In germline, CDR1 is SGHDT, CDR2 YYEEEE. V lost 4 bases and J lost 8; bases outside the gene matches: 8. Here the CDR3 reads CASSTAGGADEQFF. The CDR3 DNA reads TGTGCCAGCAGCACCGCAGGGGGCGCGGATGAGCAGTTCTTC.